This T cell receptor (beta chain) was observed in a study of spatial heterogeneity in lung cancer (dated by TCRdb to between 2018 and 2021). For the study in its entirety: More beta-chain than alpha-chain transcripts were consistently detected, likely reflecting higher beta-chain transcript abundance. TCR repertoire features were related to nonsynonymous mutation counts determined by whole-exome sequencing of tumor tissue. At surgery, hundreds of tumor regions, 63 to 70 matched nontumor lung samples and about 56 PBMC samples were TCR-sequenced for both alpha and beta chains. In the raw uncorrected reads, each unique combination of TCR and UMI appeared more than ten times on average. TCR alpha and beta repertoires were quantitatively compared across multiple tumor regions, matched nontumor lung and blood in non-small cell lung cancer. TCR transcript counts in tumor regions correlated strongly with a T cell transcriptional module score from matched bulk RNA-seq.

This clonotype registers as medium-sized (0.01 to 0.1%) within its sample. Its specific antigen is unknown. No much larger clonotype is one base removed from it; base qualities were not supplied. Libraries were constructed by 5' RACE. Sequencing relied on a NextSeq 500. In the TCR library protocol, a unique molecular identifier was attached to each TCR cDNA molecule so that PCR and sequencing errors could be corrected. The source study handled its data this way. Decombinator tools were used for TCR identification, UMI-based error correction and CDR3 extraction. TCRs above a frequency of 2 per 1,000, corresponding to the top 1% of the tumor frequency distribution, were defined as expanded. Expanded tumor TCRs were classed as regional if statistically deemed absent (corrected P<0.05) from at least one tumor region, otherwise ubiquitous. Renyi diversity was calculated using the R vegan package after each repertoire was subsampled 100 times to 5,000 TCRs. To build CDR3 similarity networks, amino acid triplet string-kernel similarity was used, and CDR3s were connected when their pairwise similarity was above 0.82. TCRdb itself trimmed the public reads at Q25 with fastp, ran MiXCR and retained productive beta chains. Identical CDR3 proteins give one entry, which carries the most common genes and DNA. Clone size and V and J calls follow TCRdb, not the original study. This sample gives over a thousand distinct CDR3 sequences in total; approximately 24% of them show up just once. 20% to 25% of the sample rests with the top ten.

Trimming removed 0 bases from V and 2 bases from J, leaving 12 bases between the germline ends. Based on the germline V gene (reference sequence), the CDR1 and CDR2 sequences are GTSNPN and SVGIG. The CDR3 sequence holds 15 residues, the cysteine and phenylalanine included. CDR3 DNA is the only sequence kept; it has 45 bases, read in frame from the first base. The time point label, as the study defines it: sample taken at primary tumor resection. Donors were under 95 patients with early-stage, untreated non-small cell lung cancer from the lung TRACERx cohort. TCR sequencing used whole RNA extracted from tumor and nontumor lung tissue, or from cryopreserved PBMC samples, without cell sorting. Only patients with enough RNA available from two or more tumor regions were chosen for TCR sequencing. Before being selected, tumor and adjacent nontumor lung specimens were reviewed by a lung pathologist. Results the study describes overall, beyond this receptor: TCR-seq coverage of tumor T cells was estimated at only roughly 6.5% for alpha chains and 11% to 15% for beta chains. Confirming at a functional level the hypothesis that regional TCRs recognize regional mutations was considered to require additional single-cell paired TCR alpha and beta sequencing. The count of ubiquitous expanded TCRs correlated with the count of ubiquitous nonsynonymous mutations, and the count of regional expanded TCRs correlated with the count of regional nonsynonymous mutations. The tumor nonsynonymous mutation count correlated with the number of expanded alpha and beta TCRs within the tumor.

This sample comprised lung tumor tissue, obtained at surgery. This chain joins TRBV30 to TRBJ2-3; the D gene is tentatively TRBD1 or TRBD2, each matching 5 bases. The sequence was obtained from a male donor with early-stage non-small cell lung cancer. CDR3 protein: CAWSVFGGFTDTQYF. The DNA sequence is as follows: TGTGCCTGGAGTGTGTTTGGGGGTTTCACAGATACGCAGTATTTT.